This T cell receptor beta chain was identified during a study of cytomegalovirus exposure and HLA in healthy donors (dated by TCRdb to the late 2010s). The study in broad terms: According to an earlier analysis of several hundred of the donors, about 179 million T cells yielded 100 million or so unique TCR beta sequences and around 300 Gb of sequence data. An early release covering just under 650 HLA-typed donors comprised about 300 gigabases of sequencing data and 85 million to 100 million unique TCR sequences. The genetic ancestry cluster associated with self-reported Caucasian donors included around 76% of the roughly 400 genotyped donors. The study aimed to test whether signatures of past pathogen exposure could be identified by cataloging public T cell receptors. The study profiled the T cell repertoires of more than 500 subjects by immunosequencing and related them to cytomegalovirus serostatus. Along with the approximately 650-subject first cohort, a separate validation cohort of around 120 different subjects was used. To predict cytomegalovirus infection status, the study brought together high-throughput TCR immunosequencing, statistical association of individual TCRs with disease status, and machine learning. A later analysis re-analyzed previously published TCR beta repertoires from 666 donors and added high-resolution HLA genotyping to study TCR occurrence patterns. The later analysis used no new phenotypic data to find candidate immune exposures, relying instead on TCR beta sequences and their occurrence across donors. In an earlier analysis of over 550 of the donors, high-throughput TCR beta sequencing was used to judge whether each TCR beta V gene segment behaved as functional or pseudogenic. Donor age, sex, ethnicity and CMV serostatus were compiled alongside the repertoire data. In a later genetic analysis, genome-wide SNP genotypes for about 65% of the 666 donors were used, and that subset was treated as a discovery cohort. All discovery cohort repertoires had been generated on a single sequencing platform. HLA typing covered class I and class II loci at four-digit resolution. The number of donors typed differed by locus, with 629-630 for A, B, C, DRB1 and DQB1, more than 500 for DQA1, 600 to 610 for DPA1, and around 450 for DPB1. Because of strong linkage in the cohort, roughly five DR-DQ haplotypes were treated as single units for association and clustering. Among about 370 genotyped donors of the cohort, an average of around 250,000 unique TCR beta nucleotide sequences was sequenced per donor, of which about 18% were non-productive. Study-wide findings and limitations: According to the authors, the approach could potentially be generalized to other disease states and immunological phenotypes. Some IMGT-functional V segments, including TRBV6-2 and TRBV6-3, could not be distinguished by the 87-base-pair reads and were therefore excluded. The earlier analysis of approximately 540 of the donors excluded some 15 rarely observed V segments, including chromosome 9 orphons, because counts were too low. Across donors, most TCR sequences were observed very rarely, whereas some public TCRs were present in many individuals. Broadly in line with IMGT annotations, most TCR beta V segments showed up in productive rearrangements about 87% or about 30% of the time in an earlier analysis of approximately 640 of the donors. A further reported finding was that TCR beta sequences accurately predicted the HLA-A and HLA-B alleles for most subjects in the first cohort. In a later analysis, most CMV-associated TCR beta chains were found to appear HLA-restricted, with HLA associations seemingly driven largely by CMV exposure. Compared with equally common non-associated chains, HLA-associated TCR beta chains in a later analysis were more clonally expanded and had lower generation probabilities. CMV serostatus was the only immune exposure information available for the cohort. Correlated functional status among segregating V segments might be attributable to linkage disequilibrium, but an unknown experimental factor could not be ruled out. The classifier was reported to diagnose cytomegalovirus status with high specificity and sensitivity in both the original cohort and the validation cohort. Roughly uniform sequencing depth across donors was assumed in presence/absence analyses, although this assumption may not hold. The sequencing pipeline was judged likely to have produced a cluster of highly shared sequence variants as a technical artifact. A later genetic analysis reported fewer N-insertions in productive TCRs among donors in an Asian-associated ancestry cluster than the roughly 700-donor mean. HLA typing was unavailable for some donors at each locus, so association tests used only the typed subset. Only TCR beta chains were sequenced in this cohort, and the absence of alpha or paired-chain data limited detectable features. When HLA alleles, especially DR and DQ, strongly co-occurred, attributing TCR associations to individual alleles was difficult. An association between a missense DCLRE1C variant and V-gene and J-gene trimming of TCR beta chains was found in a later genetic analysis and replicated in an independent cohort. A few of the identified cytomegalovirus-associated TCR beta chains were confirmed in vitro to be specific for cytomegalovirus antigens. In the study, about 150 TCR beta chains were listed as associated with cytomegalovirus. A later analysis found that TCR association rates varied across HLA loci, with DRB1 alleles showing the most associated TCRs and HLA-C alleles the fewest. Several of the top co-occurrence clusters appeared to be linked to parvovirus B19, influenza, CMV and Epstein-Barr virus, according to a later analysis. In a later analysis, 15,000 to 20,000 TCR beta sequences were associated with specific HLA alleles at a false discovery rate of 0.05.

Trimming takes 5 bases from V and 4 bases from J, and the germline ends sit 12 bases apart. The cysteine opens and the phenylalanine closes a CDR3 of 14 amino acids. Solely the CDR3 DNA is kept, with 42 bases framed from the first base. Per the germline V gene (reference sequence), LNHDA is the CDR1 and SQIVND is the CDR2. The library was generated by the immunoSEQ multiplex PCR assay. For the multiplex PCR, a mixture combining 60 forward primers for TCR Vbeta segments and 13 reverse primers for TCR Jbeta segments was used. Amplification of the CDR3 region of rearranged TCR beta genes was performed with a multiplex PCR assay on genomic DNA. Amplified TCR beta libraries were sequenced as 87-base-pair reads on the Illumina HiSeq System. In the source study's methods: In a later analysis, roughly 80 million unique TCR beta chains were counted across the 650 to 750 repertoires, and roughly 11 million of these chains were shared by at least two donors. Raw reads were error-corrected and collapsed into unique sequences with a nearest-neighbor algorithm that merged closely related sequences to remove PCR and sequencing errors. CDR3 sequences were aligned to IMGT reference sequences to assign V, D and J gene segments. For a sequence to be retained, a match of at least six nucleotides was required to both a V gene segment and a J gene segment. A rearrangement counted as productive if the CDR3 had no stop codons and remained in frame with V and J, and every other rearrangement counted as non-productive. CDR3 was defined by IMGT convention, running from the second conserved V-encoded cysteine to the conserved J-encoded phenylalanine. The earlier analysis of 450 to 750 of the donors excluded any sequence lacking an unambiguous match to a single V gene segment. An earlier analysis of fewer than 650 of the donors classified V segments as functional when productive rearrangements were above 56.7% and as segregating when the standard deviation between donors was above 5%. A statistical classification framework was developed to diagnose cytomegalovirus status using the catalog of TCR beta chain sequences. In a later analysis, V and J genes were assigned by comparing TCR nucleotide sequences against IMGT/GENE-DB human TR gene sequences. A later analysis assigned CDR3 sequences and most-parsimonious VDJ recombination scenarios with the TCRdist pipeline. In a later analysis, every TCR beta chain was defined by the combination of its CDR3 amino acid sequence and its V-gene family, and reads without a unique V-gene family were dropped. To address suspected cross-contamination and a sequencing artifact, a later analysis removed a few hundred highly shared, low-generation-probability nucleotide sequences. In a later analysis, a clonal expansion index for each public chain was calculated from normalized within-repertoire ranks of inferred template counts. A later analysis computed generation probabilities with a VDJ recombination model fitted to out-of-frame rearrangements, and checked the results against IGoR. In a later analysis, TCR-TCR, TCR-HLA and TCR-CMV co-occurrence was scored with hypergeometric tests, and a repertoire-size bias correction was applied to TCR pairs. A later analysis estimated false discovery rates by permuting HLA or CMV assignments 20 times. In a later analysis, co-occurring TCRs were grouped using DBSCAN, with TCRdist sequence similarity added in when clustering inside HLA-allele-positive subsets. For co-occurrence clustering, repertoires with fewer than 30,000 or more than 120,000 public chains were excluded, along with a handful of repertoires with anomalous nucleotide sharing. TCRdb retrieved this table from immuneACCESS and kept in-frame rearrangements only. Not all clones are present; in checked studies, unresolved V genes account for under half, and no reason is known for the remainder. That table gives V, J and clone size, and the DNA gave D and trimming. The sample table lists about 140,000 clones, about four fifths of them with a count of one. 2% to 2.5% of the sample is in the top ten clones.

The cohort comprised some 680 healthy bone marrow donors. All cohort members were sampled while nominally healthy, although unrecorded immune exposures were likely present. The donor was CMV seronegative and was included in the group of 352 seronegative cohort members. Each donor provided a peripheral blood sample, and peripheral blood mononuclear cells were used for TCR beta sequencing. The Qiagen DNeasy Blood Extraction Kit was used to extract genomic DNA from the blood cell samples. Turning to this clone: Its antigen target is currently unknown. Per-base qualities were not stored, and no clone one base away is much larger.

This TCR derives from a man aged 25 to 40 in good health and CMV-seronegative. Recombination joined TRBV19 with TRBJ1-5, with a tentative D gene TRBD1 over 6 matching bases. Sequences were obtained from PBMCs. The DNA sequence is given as TGTGCCAGTAGTCGGACAGTAGCAAATCAGCCCCAGCATTTT. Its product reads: CASSRTVANQPQHF. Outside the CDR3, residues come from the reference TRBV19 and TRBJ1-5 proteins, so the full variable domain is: DGGITQSPKYLFRKEGQNVTLSCEQNLNHDAMYWYRQDPGQGLRLIYYSQIVNDFQKGDIAEGYSVSREKKESFPLTVTSAQKNPTAFYLCASSRTVANQPQHFGDGTRLSIL.